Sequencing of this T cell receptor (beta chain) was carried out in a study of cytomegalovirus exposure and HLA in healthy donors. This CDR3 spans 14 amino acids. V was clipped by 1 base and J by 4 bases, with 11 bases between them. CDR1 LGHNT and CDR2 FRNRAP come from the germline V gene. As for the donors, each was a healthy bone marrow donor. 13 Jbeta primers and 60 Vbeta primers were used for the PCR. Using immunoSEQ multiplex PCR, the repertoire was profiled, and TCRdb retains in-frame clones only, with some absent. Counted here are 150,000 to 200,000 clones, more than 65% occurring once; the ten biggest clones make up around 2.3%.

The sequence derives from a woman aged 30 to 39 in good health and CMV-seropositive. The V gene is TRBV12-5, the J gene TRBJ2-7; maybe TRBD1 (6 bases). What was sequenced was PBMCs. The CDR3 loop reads CASGLGGQQYEQYF. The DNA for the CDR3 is TGTGCTAGTGGTTTGGGAGGACAGCAGTACGAGCAGTACTTC.